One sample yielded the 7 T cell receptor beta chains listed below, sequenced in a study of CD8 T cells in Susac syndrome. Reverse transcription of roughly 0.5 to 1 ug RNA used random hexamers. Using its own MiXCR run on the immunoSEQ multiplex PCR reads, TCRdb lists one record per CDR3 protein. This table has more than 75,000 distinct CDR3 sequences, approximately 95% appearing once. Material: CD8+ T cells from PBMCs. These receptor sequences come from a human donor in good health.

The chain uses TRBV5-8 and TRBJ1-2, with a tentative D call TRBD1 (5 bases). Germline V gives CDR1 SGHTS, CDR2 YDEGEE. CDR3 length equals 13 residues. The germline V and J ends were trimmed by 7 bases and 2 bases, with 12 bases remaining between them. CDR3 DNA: TGTGCCAGCTCCAGGGTTGTCAACTATGGCTACACCTTC. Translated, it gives CASSRVVNYGYTF.

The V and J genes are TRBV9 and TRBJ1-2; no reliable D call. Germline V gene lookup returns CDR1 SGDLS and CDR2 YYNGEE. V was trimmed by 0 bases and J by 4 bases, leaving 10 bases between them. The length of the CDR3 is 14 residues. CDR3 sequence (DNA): TGTGCCAGCAGCGTAGCAGGAGGGTCCTATGGCTACACCTTC. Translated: CASSVAGGSYGYTF.

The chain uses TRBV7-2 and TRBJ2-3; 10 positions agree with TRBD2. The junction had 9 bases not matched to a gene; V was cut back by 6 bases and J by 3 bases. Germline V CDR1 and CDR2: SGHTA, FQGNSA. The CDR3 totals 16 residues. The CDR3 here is CASSYLGLASTDTQYF. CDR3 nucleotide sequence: TGTGCCAGCAGTTACTTGGGACTAGCGTCTACAGATACGCAGTATTTT.

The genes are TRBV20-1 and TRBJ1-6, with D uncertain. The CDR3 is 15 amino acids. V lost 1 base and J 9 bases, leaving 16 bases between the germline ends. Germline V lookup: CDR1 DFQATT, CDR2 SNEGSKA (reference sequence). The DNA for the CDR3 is TGCAGTGCTAGAGTTGACCAATGGGTTTCTTCACCCCTCCACTTT. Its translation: CSARVDQWVSSPLHF.

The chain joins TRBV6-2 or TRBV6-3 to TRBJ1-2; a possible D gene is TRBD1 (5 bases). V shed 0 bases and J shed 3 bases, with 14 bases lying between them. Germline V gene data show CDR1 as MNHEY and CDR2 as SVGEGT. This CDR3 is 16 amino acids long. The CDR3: CASSYSPEWGYYGYTF. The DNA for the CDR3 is TGTGCCAGCAGTTACTCCCCGGAGTGGGGCTACTATGGCTACACCTTC.

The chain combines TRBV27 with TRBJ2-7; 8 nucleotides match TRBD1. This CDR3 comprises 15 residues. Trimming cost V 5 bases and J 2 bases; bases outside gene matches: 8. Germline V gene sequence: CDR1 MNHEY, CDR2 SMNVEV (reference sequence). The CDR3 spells CASSPRTGTPYEQYF. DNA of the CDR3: TGTGCCAGCAGTCCCAGGACAGGGACACCCTACGAGCAGTACTTC.

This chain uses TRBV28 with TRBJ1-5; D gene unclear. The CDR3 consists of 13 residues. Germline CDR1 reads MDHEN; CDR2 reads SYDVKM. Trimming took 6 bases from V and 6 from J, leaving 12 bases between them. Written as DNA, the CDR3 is TGTGCCAGCAGAGGGCTAGGAGGTCAGCCCCAGCATTTT. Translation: CASRGLGGQPQHF.